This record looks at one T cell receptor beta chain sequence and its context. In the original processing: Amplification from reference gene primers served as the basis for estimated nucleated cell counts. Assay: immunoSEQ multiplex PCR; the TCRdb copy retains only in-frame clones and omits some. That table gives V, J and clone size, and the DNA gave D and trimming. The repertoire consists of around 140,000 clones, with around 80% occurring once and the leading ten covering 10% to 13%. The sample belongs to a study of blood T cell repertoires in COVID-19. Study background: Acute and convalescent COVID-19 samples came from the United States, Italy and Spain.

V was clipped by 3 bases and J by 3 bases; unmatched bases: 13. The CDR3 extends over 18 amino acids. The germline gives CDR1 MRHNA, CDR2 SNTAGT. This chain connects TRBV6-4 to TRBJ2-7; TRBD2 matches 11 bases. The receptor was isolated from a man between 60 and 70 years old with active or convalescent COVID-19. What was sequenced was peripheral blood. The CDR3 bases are TGTGCCAGCAGTGAAGGGTTTCGGGGGACTAGCGGCCGCTACGAGCAGTACGTC. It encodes CASSEGFRGTSGRYEQYV.